This T cell receptor beta chain was profiled in a study of technical replicates of blood from several donors. Trimming removed 0 bases from V and 2 bases from J; junction bases left unmatched: 3. There are 15 residues in the CDR3. Germline-derived CDR1 and CDR2 are LGHNA and YSLEER. Generated by immunoSEQ multiplex PCR, the TCRdb table keeps only in-frame clones and is missing some. Seen here are 55,000 to 60,000 clones, about 93% observed once, and the top ten hold about 4%. The clonotype originates from a human donor in good health. Some clones in this sample may be carry-over from other donors' samples. Material for sequencing was PBMCs. V usage is TRBV4-3 and J usage is TRBJ2-7; 8 positions agree with TRBD2. CDR3 protein: CASSQELADTYEQYF. The CDR3 DNA is TGCGCCAGCAGCCAAGAACTAGCGGACACCTACGAGCAGTACTTC.